This T cell receptor (beta chain) was sequenced in a study of T cell repertoires in cytomegalovirus infection. Looking at the study overall: Carrying CMV and the relevant HLA type showed in public TCR beta signatures. Findings and caveats of the study: Across the ex vivo response, the dominant clonotypes were HLA-C-restricted CMV-specific TCR beta clonotypes. Carriers of CMV plus the relevant HLA were identified by cumulative public TCR beta family frequency.

To note about this clonotype: Its target is not known.

Germline CDR1 PRHDT, CDR2 FYEKMQ (reference sequence). The CDR3 sequence is 15 residues long. V gave up 4 bases and J gave up 8 bases, with 18 bases separating them. TCRdb re-called the reads with MiXCR, one entry per CDR3 protein. The sample lists 450,000 to 600,000 distinct CDR3 sequences, around 11% occurring once. This chain links TRBV13 with TRBJ2-1; D is undetermined. This TCR was sampled from a human donor in good health (CMV status not recorded). Some clones in this sample may be carry-over from other donors' samples. The specimen sequenced was PBMCs. The chain's CDR3 is CASSSLDLANDEQFF. DNA of the CDR3: TGTGCCAGCAGCTCCCTTGACCTTGCAAACGATGAGCAGTTCTTC.